The rows below give T cell receptor beta chains drawn from one sample of a study of T cells expressing NK-cell markers. TCRdb reprocessed the 5' RACE reads; each CDR3 protein has one entry and no DNA is given. The sample has about 260,000 distinct CDR3 sequences. The sample comprised blood T cells: a sorted CD56 or NKG2C T cell subset, CD4+ or CD8+ T cells, or bulk PBMC T cells (not recorded which). The receptors originated from a man younger than 35 in good health. CDR3s include the opening cysteine and the closing phenylalanine or tryptophan.

J,V,CDR3
TRBJ2-1,TRBV7-8,CASSSLRASGIVSYNEQFF
TRBJ1-4,TRBV7-2,CASSLLSEKLFF
TRBJ2-1,TRBV6-2/TRBV6-3,CASSRTGQTPSYNEQFF
TRBJ2-1,TRBV12-5,CASGFVQALDNGQFF
TRBJ2-7,TRBV5-6,CASSIRINSYEQYF
TRBJ2-1,TRBV7-6,CASSTRFNEQFF
TRBJ1-5,TRBV6-5,CASSYSNLNSNQPQHF
TRBJ2-7,TRBV6-1,CASSLRPGQGAGEQYF
TRBJ1-3,TRBV15,CATSKDAGPSLGNTIYF
TRBJ2-1,TRBV11-3,CASSLDRIATAEQFF
TRBJ1-4,TRBV11-2,CASSSGQGGEKLFF
TRBJ1-2,TRBV12-3/TRBV12-4,CASSITEYYGYTF
TRBJ2-3,TRBV5-1,CASSLDYADTQYF
TRBJ1-5,TRBV7-8,CASSLGAGGNNQPQHF
TRBJ2-1,TRBV7-2,CASSLQGGYEQFF
TRBJ2-3,TRBV2,CASSHGESLRSTDTQYF
TRBJ2-3,TRBV24-1,CATGTGARDTQYF
TRBJ2-3,TRBV7-9,CASRPLAGGPPGPTDTQYF
TRBJ2-1,TRBV10-3,CAISEASGTTQFF
TRBJ2-5,TRBV20-1,CSAPRTLAETQYF
TRBJ2-2,TRBV10-3,CAINYGGTGELFF
TRBJ2-3,TRBV12-3/TRBV12-4,CASSLSRSQASTDTQYF
TRBJ2-6,TRBV4-3,CASSPLAGVSSGANVLTF
TRBJ1-2,TRBV29-1,CSVVENYGYTF
TRBJ2-7,TRBV12-3/TRBV12-4,CASSTRERGDEQYF
TRBJ2-2,TRBV20-1,CSAREGNIGTGELFF
TRBJ2-3,TRBV7-9,CASSLDWVGSMNTQYF
TRBJ2-5,TRBV2,CASSPSAETQYF
TRBJ2-1,TRBV11-2,CASSLTLAGNNEQFF
TRBJ1-1,TRBV6-1,CASGRANTEAFF
TRBJ2-1,TRBV20-1,CSAPRGTRVNEQFF
TRBJ1-2,TRBV7-9,CASSFSTGRNYGYTF
TRBJ2-1,TRBV3-1,CASSQRREGPGNEQFF
TRBJ2-3,TRBV20-1,CSARTSGQGGTDTQYF
TRBJ2-1,TRBV3-1,CASSPRTSGSYNEQFF
TRBJ2-2,TRBV4-2,CASRVRTGLTNTGELFF
TRBJ1-2,TRBV4-2,CASRQHGMYGYTF
TRBJ2-3,TRBV25-1,CASRREGRGDTQYF
TRBJ1-2,TRBV12-3/TRBV12-4,CASSPRTGGMSYGYTF
TRBJ2-1,TRBV20-1,CSARDSGTGSRTSGGYNEQFF
TRBJ2-2,TRBV29-1,CSAEWDFPRGELFF
TRBJ2-5,TRBV30,CAWNRPGRQETQYF
TRBJ1-1,TRBV5-6,CASSSLLRDLLEGAFF
TRBJ2-1,TRBV4-2,CASSQDRKDNEQFF
TRBJ1-1,TRBV3-1,CASSLSGTANTEAFF
TRBJ2-2,TRBV12-3/TRBV12-4,CASTTRTSGANTGELFF
TRBJ2-7,TRBV5-1,CASNHGSDSEQYF
TRBJ2-1,TRBV12-3/TRBV12-4,CASSSPSGYYNEQFF
TRBJ2-2,TRBV6-5,CASRTGTSVDGELFF
TRBJ2-7,TRBV12-3/TRBV12-4,CASSLARELGTRYEQYF
TRBJ2-7,TRBV15,CATRRSRTDLHPFISYEQYF
TRBJ2-2,TRBV12-3/TRBV12-4,CASSLAGQITGELFF
TRBJ2-1,TRBV18,CASSPPQGAGWNEQFF
TRBJ2-5,TRBV5-1,CASSLSGFSQETQYF
TRBJ2-5,TRBV7-2,CASSLDSAQQYF
TRBJ1-5,TRBV30,CAWSATGTGRSNQPQHF
TRBJ1-5,TRBV12-3/TRBV12-4,CASKRNDYSNQPQHF